This TCR beta chain stems from a study of shared clonotypes between healthy human individuals. Original data processing: Filtering was not the same, since immunoSEQ gave junction-only sequences without quality scores. The data were produced by immunoSEQ multiplex PCR, yet TCRdb's version contains in-frame clones alone and is incomplete. From that table come the V and J calls and clone size; the DNA was used to work out D and trimming. The sample consists of approximately 2.3 million clones, approximately 95% of them appearing once. General study points: With four donors compared, 4% to 5% of naive CD4 clonotypes were shared. A generally larger estimated richness was seen in naive subsets than in memory subsets. Blood was the only sampled material, and tissue repertoires likely differ.

For this clone: Its antigen is unknown.

The CDR3 contains 14 residues. Trimming removed 4 bases from V and 0 bases from J, with 11 bases in between. CDR1 and CDR2 (germline): SQVTM, ANQGSEA. The chain is built from TRBV29-1 and TRBJ2-3; D gene ambiguous. This receptor was identified in a young man in good health. Some clones in this sample may be carry-over from other donors' samples. The source material was naive CD4+ T cells from PBMCs. Subset: CD45RA+ positively selected. The CDR3 protein is CSVVAIASTDTQYF. CDR3 sequence (DNA): TGCAGCGTTGTCGCGATTGCTAGCACAGATACGCAGTATTTT.